A single sample is the source of the 24 T cell receptor beta chains below, sequenced in a study of T-cell memory formation after mild COVID-19. A single record per CDR3 protein comes from TCRdb applying MiXCR to the 5' RACE reads. This table has around 100,000 distinct CDR3 sequences, 11% appearing once. Sequenced input: PBMCs or a T cell subset sorted from them (not recorded which). These receptors came from a man younger than 35 who had mild COVID-19 (a few samples of this study predate the infection). Cell type and time point are not known.

V usage is TRBV5-4 and J usage is TRBJ2-1; possibly TRBD1 for D (6 bases). V was trimmed by 0 bases and J by 5 bases, leaving 6 bases between them. Germline V lookup: CDR1 SGHNT, CDR2 YYREEE (reference sequence). This CDR3 region has 13 residues. CDR3 nucleotides: TGTGCCAGCAGCTTGGCAGGGGACAATGAGCAGTTCTTC. Its translation: CASSLAGDNEQFF.

This clonotype was observed a few times. This chain uses TRBV7-2 with TRBJ2-3; D may be TRBD2 (7 bases). Trimming cost V 2 bases and J 0 bases, with 24 bases left between them. The CDR3 extends over 20 amino acids. Germline V gene data show CDR1 as SGHTA and CDR2 as FQGNSA. CDR3 bases: TGTGCCAGCAGCTTACCCCGGGGGGATAACGGGGGGCCTAGCACAGATACGCAGTATTTT. Its protein product is CASSLPRGDNGGPSTDTQYF.

In this sample, this clonotype turned up many times. The CDR3 sequence is CASSIFQVGSYNEQFF. The CDR3 DNA is TGTGCCAGTAGTATTTTCCAGGTCGGCTCCTACAATGAGCAGTTCTTC. V gene TRBV19 combines with J gene TRBJ2-1; D is uncertain. Germline CDR1 LNHDA, CDR2 SQIVND (reference sequence). V was shortened by 3 bases and J by 0 bases, with 12 bases between the two germline ends. The CDR3 loop spans 16 amino acids. The variable domain in full, completed from reference TRBV19 and TRBJ2-1, reads DGGITQSPKYLFRKEGQNVTLSCEQNLNHDAMYWYRQDPGQGLRLIYYSQIVNDFQKGDIAEGYSVSREKKESFPLTVTSAQKNPTAFYLCASSIFQVGSYNEQFFGPGTRLTVL.

This clonotype was seen a handful of times. This chain joins TRBV15 and TRBJ2-5; the D gene is possibly TRBD2 (5 bases). Germline CDR1 LNHNV, CDR2 YYDKDF (reference sequence). Trimming left V 5 bases short and J 2 bases short, with 21 bases between. CDR3 length equals 17 residues. CDR3 amino acids: CATSSPKRAGSQETQYF. For the CDR3, the DNA is TGTGCCACCAGCTCACCCAAGAGGGCCGGGTCGCAAGAGACCCAGTACTTC. Full variable domain (rest looked up from reference TRBV15 and TRBJ2-5): DAMVIQNPRYQVTQFGKPVTLSCSQTLNHNVMYWYQQKSSQAPKLLFHYYDKDFNNEADTPDNFQSRRPNTSFCFLDIRSPGLGDTAMYLCATSSPKRAGSQETQYFGPGTRLLVL.

This clonotype was seen repeatedly, ten times or more. The gene calls are TRBV29-1 and TRBJ2-1; D is unresolved. V was pared by 6 bases and J by 4 bases, with 10 bases between. Germline V lookup: CDR1 SQVTM, CDR2 ANQGSEA. The CDR3 has 12 amino acids. This chain's CDR3 is CSVGKAYNEQFF. The CDR3 DNA reads as TGCAGCGTGGGTAAAGCGTACAATGAGCAGTTCTTC.

The chain joins TRBV7-8 to TRBJ2-3, with 12 bases that match TRBD2. V lost 4 bases and J lost 4; bases outside the gene matches: 9. There are 17 residues in the CDR3. Looked up from germline, CDR1 is SGHVS and CDR2 is FQNEAQ. The CDR3 spells CASSSRTSGGLADTQYF. CDR3 nucleotides: TGTGCCAGCAGCTCGCGCACTAGCGGGGGGTTGGCAGATACGCAGTATTTT.

The gene calls are TRBV7-9 and TRBJ2-5; D is tentatively TRBD1 or TRBD2 (5 bases each). This CDR3 has 13 amino acids. CDR1 is SEHNR and CDR2 is FQNEAQ in the germline V gene (reference sequence). V shed 1 base and J shed 5 bases, with 8 bases lying between them. CDR3 region: CASSLDGTETQYF. As DNA, the CDR3 is TGTGCCAGCAGCTTAGACGGGACGGAGACCCAGTACTTC.

This clonotype showed up just a few times. The chain carries TRBV5-1 and TRBJ1-2; tentative D call: TRBD1 (5 bases). In germline, CDR1 is SGHRS, CDR2 YFSETQ. The ends were cut back, 0 bases at V and 4 bases at J, with 25 bases in the middle. The CDR3 spans 19 residues. The CDR3 sequence is CASSLGRGEGGRQIYGYTF. CDR3 nucleotides: TGCGCCAGCAGCTTGGGGCGAGGTGAGGGCGGTCGACAGATCTATGGCTACACCTTC.

The V and J genes are TRBV4-3 and TRBJ1-6; D not resolved. The CDR3 runs 16 residues. Germline V gives CDR1 LGHNA, CDR2 YSLEER. V was shortened by 0 bases and J by 5 bases, with 11 bases between the two germline ends. The CDR3 reads CASSQERRVHNSPLHF. CDR3 nucleotide sequence: TGCGCCAGCAGCCAAGAGAGGAGGGTTCATAATTCACCCCTCCACTTT.

The chain carries TRBV6-2 or TRBV6-3 and TRBJ2-7, with 8 bases identical to TRBD1. Germline V gives CDR1 MNHEY, CDR2 SVGEGT. The V gene end was trimmed by 5 bases and the J gene end by 7 bases; junction bases not matched to a gene: 13. This CDR3 comprises 15 residues. CDR3 DNA sequence: TGTGCCAGCAGTAAGCCCCCAATTACAGGGGGTGAGCAGTACGTC. Encoded protein: CASSKPPITGGEQYV.

This clonotype was seen more than once but under ten times. This rearrangement joins TRBV6-5 to TRBJ1-5; D remains ambiguous. Trimming pared 0 bases from V and 5 bases from J, leaving 5 bases between. The CDR3 length is 13 residues. Looked up from germline, CDR1 is MNHEY and CDR2 is SVGAGI. The CDR3 is CASSYSGDQPQHF. The CDR3 DNA sequence: TGTGCCAGCAGTTACTCGGGAGATCAGCCCCAGCATTTT.

This clonotype has only a few counts. The chain links TRBV11-2 to TRBJ2-2, with TRBD2 as a possible D gene (5 bases). Trimming removed 3 bases at V and 6 bases at J, with 8 bases between. From germline, CDR1 is SGHAT and CDR2 FQNNGV. This CDR3 spans 13 amino acids. The CDR3 DNA reads as TGTGCCAGCAGCTTTGGGAGCGCCGGGGAGCTGTTTTTT. Its translation is CASSFGSAGELFF.

The V call is TRBV3-1, the J call TRBJ2-7; D not resolved. Germline V gives CDR1 LGHDT, CDR2 YNNKEL (reference sequence). The length of the CDR3 is 14 residues. Trimming stripped 4 bases from V and 2 bases from J, with 12 bases between. Written as DNA, the CDR3 is TGTGCCAGCAGCCCTACCGGGCCCCCCTACGAGCAGTACTTC. This codes for CASSPTGPPYEQYF.

This clonotype was seen many times. This sequence joins TRBV4-2 and TRBJ2-2, with TRBD2 as a possible D gene (6 bases). V lost 5 bases to trimming and J lost 2 bases, with 12 bases between them. Germline V gene sequence: CDR1 LGHNA, CDR2 YNFKEQ. The CDR3 is 15 amino acids. In DNA form, the CDR3 reads TGTGCCAGCAGCTCGCGGGACGAAAACACCGGGGAGCTGTTTTTT. This translates into CASSSRDENTGELFF.

The chain recombines TRBV6-1 with TRBJ1-1; 7 bases are a match to TRBD1. Germline V gene sequence: CDR1 MNHNS, CDR2 SASEGT. There are 15 residues in the CDR3. J gave up 2 bases and V 1 base, and 4 bases lay outside the gene matches. The CDR3 DNA follows: TGTGCCAGCAGTGAAGTGGGGACAGCCAACACTGAAGCTTTCTTT. Residues: CASSEVGTANTEAFF.

The CDR3 region has the DNA TGTGCCAGCAGTGAAGGGGGGGGCCCTACCTACAATGAGCAGTTCTTC. This gives the protein CASSEGGGPTYNEQFF. The genes are TRBV2 and TRBJ2-1, with D possibly being TRBD2 (7 bases). The CDR3 covers 16 residues. The germline CDR1 and CDR2 sequences are SNHLY and FYNNEI. V was pared by 1 base and J by 2 bases, with 12 bases between.

The sample holds a few counts of this clonotype. V and J are TRBV28 and TRBJ2-7; TRBD1 matches 7 bases. The J segment lost 1 base and the V segment lost 4 bases, leaving 10 bases of the junction unmatched. This CDR3 spans 16 amino acids. Germline-derived CDR1 and CDR2 are MDHEN and SYDVKM. Here the CDR3 reads CASSYPTGARSYEQYF. For the CDR3, the DNA is TGTGCCAGCAGTTACCCAACAGGGGCCCGTTCCTACGAGCAGTACTTC.

This chain links TRBV27 with TRBJ2-5; D uncertain. Germline CDR1 reads MNHEY; CDR2 reads SMNVEV (reference sequence). Deletions cut 2 bases from V and 6 bases from J, with 13 bases between. CDR3 length equals 14 residues. The CDR3 bases are TGTGCCAGCAGTTTAGGTCGACCCCCCCAGACCCAGTACTTC. It yields the protein CASSLGRPPQTQYF.

The chain has TRBV18 and TRBJ2-7; D is tentatively TRBD1 or TRBD2 (5 bases each). This CDR3 region has 14 residues. V was clipped by 6 bases and J by 2 bases, with 14 bases between them. Germline V gene lookup returns CDR1 KGHSH and CDR2 LQKENI. CDR3 in amino acids: CASSYRDGTYEQYF. The DNA for the CDR3 is TGTGCCAGCTCGTACCGGGACGGGACCTACGAGCAGTACTTC.

V is TRBV13 and J is TRBJ2-2; no firm D call. CDR1 is PRHDT and CDR2 is FYEKMQ in the germline V gene (reference sequence). Trimming removed 4 bases at V and 6 bases at J, with 12 bases between. This CDR3 comprises 14 residues. The CDR3 DNA sequence: TGTGCCAGCAGCTCGCCCTTAGGGCCCGGGGAGCTGTTTTTT. Translation gives CASSSPLGPGELFF.

CDR3 sequence reads: CASSLSVGLYEQYF. DNA for the CDR3: TGCGCCAGCAGCTTGTCAGTGGGGCTCTACGAGCAGTACTTC. The chain combines TRBV5-1 with TRBJ2-7; a weak D match, TRBD1 (5 bases). This CDR3 spans 14 amino acids. V shed 1 base and J shed 3 bases, with 11 bases lying between them. Germline V lookup: CDR1 SGHRS, CDR2 YFSETQ. Full variable domain (rest looked up from reference TRBV5-1 and TRBJ2-7): KAGVTQTPRYLIKTRGQQVTLSCSPISGHRSVSWYQQTPGQGLQFLFEYFSETQRNKGNFPGRFSGRQFSNSRSEMNVSTLELGDSALYLCASSLSVGLYEQYFGPGTRLTVT.

This clonotype turned up a few times. This chain connects TRBV7-9 to TRBJ1-2; 9 bases match TRBD1. The germline CDR1 and CDR2 sequences are SEHNR and FQNEAQ (reference sequence). Losses at the gene ends were 4 bases for V and 5 bases for J; bases not matched to a gene: 5. The CDR3 is 14 residues long. CDR3 sequence (DNA): TGTGCCAGCAGCTGGACAGGGGACCCTTATGGCTACACCTTC. Its translation is CASSWTGDPYGYTF.

This chain joins TRBV11-2 and TRBJ2-1; unclear D gene. Trimming removed 2 bases from V and 4 bases from J, with 15 bases in between. Germline V gives CDR1 SGHAT, CDR2 FQNNGV. The CDR3 contains 16 residues. CDR3 nucleotides: TGTGCCAGCAGCTTATCCCCGCCCCCTAGTTACAATGAGCAGTTCTTC. Protein product: CASSLSPPPSYNEQFF.

This clonotype was picked up many times. The CDR3 region is CASSLNGYYTDTQYF. CDR3 sequence (DNA): TGCGCCAGCAGCTTGAATGGCTATTACACAGATACGCAGTATTTT. This rearrangement joins TRBV5-1 to TRBJ2-3, with unresolved D. V lost 1 base and J 2 bases, leaving 11 bases between the germline ends. CDR3 size: 15 residues. Germline loops: CDR1 SGHRS, CDR2 YFSETQ.